The 10 T cell receptor beta chains below were found in one sample sequenced in a study of monozygotic twins with inflammatory bowel disease (dated by TCRdb to between 2018 and 2021). Libraries came from 5' RACE. The instrument given in TCRdb is Illumina HiSeq 2500. With the reads reprocessed by TCRdb, a single entry stands for each CDR3 protein sequence and no DNA is reported. This sample's table contains approximately 330,000 distinct CDR3 sequences. The ten biggest clones cover around 2% of the sample. Material: blood. Receptor source: a human donor with ulcerative colitis or Crohn's disease, or a healthy co-twin of an affected twin (not recorded which).

The chain links TRBV12-3 or TRBV12-4 to TRBJ2-7; lacking DNA, the TRBD1 call made by TCRdb goes unchecked. There are 14 residues in the CDR3. CDR3 sequence reads: CASSLVDRVNEQYF.

V gene TRBV27 combines with J gene TRBJ1-3; TCRdb names TRBD1, which stays unverified in the absence of DNA. Germline V lookup: CDR1 MNHEY, CDR2 SMNVEV (reference sequence). The CDR3 is made up of 16 amino acids. This CDR3 is CASSSGTPASGNTIYF.

This chain joins TRBV15 and TRBJ2-2; TCRdb selects TRBD1, and the lack of DNA leaves this call unchecked. Germline V CDR1 and CDR2: LNHNV, YYDKDF (reference sequence). CDR3 length: 14 amino acids. The CDR3 protein is CATSRDRGAGELFF. Complete variable domain (other parts from reference TRBV15 and TRBJ2-2): DAMVIQNPRYQVTQFGKPVTLSCSQTLNHNVMYWYQQKSSQAPKLLFHYYDKDFNNEADTPDNFQSRRPNTSFCFLDIRSPGLGDTAMYLCATSRDRGAGELFFGEGSRLTVL.

The chain is built from TRBV5-1 and TRBJ1-1; TCRdb's assignment of TRBD1 cannot be checked, as there is no DNA. The CDR3 has 15 amino acids. Germline V CDR1 and CDR2: SGHRS, YFSETQ. CDR3 sequence reads: CASSSRTGDYTEAFF.

The chain has TRBV4-1 and TRBJ2-7. The CDR3 contains 18 residues. Germline CDR1 MGHRA, CDR2 YSYEKL. The CDR3 sequence: CASSQVSYRYRASYEQYF.

The chain combines TRBV25-1 with TRBJ1-6. Germline V gene data show CDR1 as MGHDK and CDR2 as SYGVNS. The CDR3 is 14 residues long. CDR3 residues: CASLGPRRNSPLHF.

This sequence joins TRBV5-1 and TRBJ2-3; as DNA is missing, the TRBD1 call by TCRdb cannot be tested. Per the germline V gene, CDR1 is SGHRS and CDR2 is YFSETQ. The CDR3 contains 16 residues. CDR3 sequence reads: CASSSLGAASTDTQYF.

The chain combines TRBV27 with TRBJ1-1; checking the TCRdb D call of TRBD1 is not possible without DNA. Germline CDR1 MNHEY, CDR2 SMNVEV (reference sequence). The CDR3 contains 12 residues. CDR3 residues: CASSRTGLEAFF.

This rearrangement joins TRBV15 to TRBJ2-1; TCRdb names TRBD1, which stays unverified in the absence of DNA. Germline CDR1 LNHNV, CDR2 YYDKDF (reference sequence). The CDR3 runs 15 residues. CDR3: CATSTRRGINNEQFF. Supplemented by reference TRBV15 and TRBJ2-1, the full variable domain reads DAMVIQNPRYQVTQFGKPVTLSCSQTLNHNVMYWYQQKSSQAPKLLFHYYDKDFNNEADTPDNFQSRRPNTSFCFLDIRSPGLGDTAMYLCATSTRRGINNEQFFGPGTRLTVL.

The V and J genes are TRBV14 and TRBJ2-1; absent DNA, TCRdb's TRBD2 call cannot be checked. Per the germline V gene, CDR1 is SGHDN and CDR2 is FVKESK. The CDR3 consists of 14 residues. CDR3 sequence reads: CASSQGLAGDEQFF.